A selection of T cell receptor beta chains follows, all from one sample in a study of post-analysis software for immune sequencing data. TCRdb re-analysed the PCR reads in MiXCR, keeping a single row per CDR3 protein. The sample lists 650,000 to 850,000 distinct CDR3 sequences; approximately 44% were seen once. Sequencing was performed on blood. The receptor set was obtained from a girl aged 10-17 years with multiple sclerosis. The CDR3 runs from the conserved cysteine through the conserved F or W. Each record gives: D gene, J gene, clone size, V gene, CDR3 DNA, CDR3 protein. The D gene is left open where the match is weak. Clone size appears in some rows only: once, few, many, or a class for an expanded clone.

d_call: -; j_call: TRBJ1-1; clone_size: few; v_call: TRBV12-3/TRBV12-4; cdr3_nt: TGTGCCAGCAGTCCGACCCCGGGTATCACTGAAGCTTTCTTT; cdr3_aa: CASSPTPGITEAFF
d_call: TRBD1; j_call: TRBJ1-6; clone_size: few; v_call: TRBV20-1; cdr3_nt: TGCAGTGCTAGGACAGGGTCGGCACCCCTCCACTTT; cdr3_aa: CSARTGSAPLHF
d_call: -; j_call: TRBJ2-1; clone_size: once; v_call: TRBV12-5; cdr3_nt: TGTGCTAGTGCCAAGGGGGAGGTTCTAGTCAATGAGCAGTTCTTC; cdr3_aa: CASAKGEVLVNEQFF
d_call: -; j_call: TRBJ2-2; clone_size: once; v_call: TRBV12-3/TRBV12-4; cdr3_nt: TGTGCCAGCAGCCTGACAGGGAACACCGGGGAGCTGTTTTTT; cdr3_aa: CASSLTGNTGELFF
d_call: TRBD2; j_call: TRBJ2-4; clone_size: -; v_call: TRBV6-5; cdr3_nt: TGTGCCAGCAGTTACGGGCCGGGGACTAGCGAGTTCAACCACAAAAACATTCAGTACTTC; cdr3_aa: CASSYGPGTSEFNHKNIQYF
d_call: -; j_call: TRBJ1-2; clone_size: -; v_call: TRBV28; cdr3_nt: TGTGCCAGCAGTAGAACAGGGAACCGGGGCTACACCTTC; cdr3_aa: CASSRTGNRGYTF
d_call: TRBD1; j_call: TRBJ1-5; clone_size: -; v_call: TRBV5-1; cdr3_nt: TGCGCCAGCAGCCCCGGGACAGGGATCAGTAGCAATCAGCCCCAGCATTTT; cdr3_aa: CASSPGTGISSNQPQHF
d_call: -; j_call: TRBJ2-1; clone_size: -; v_call: TRBV20-1; cdr3_nt: TGCAGTGCCCCGGGGGAGGTGTGGCAGAATGAGCAGTTCTTC; cdr3_aa: CSAPGEVWQNEQFF
d_call: TRBD2; j_call: TRBJ2-1; clone_size: few; v_call: TRBV27; cdr3_nt: TGTGCCAGCAGTGCTCCGGCGGGAGGGTCCGTCAATGAGCAGTTCTTC; cdr3_aa: CASSAPAGGSVNEQFF
d_call: -; j_call: TRBJ2-7; clone_size: many; v_call: TRBV6-5; cdr3_nt: TGTGCCAGCAGTTACTCGATAGACGGGACTGGCTCCTACGAGCAGTACTTC; cdr3_aa: CASSYSIDGTGSYEQYF
d_call: -; j_call: TRBJ1-1; clone_size: few; v_call: TRBV28; cdr3_nt: TGTGCCAGCAGTTTAGGGGAGAGCACTGAAGCTTTCTTT; cdr3_aa: CASSLGESTEAFF
d_call: -; j_call: TRBJ2-7; clone_size: -; v_call: TRBV2; cdr3_nt: TGTGCCAGCAGTGAAAGCGGCAGGGGACGCGACGAGCAGTACTTC; cdr3_aa: CASSESGRGRDEQYF
d_call: TRBD2; j_call: TRBJ2-3; clone_size: -; v_call: TRBV6-1; cdr3_nt: TGTGCCAGCAGTGAGACTAGCGGGGACCTCACAGATACGCAGTATTTT; cdr3_aa: CASSETSGDLTDTQYF
d_call: TRBD2; j_call: TRBJ2-7; clone_size: few; v_call: TRBV5-1; cdr3_nt: TGCGCCAGCAGCCCGGGGGTGACTAGCGGCTCCTACGAGCAGTACTTC; cdr3_aa: CASSPGVTSGSYEQYF
d_call: TRBD2; j_call: TRBJ2-3; clone_size: -; v_call: TRBV29-1; cdr3_nt: TGCAGCGCCCAAACAGGACTAGTAATAACAGATACGCAGTATTTT; cdr3_aa: CSAQTGLVITDTQYF
d_call: TRBD1; j_call: TRBJ1-2; clone_size: -; v_call: TRBV29-1; cdr3_nt: TGCAGCGCCACGGAGGGAGGGGGCGGGTATGGCTACACCTTC; cdr3_aa: CSATEGGGGYGYTF
d_call: TRBD1; j_call: TRBJ1-5; clone_size: -; v_call: TRBV6-6; cdr3_nt: TGTGCCAGCAGTTACTTGACAGGGGATCAGCCCCAGCATTTT; cdr3_aa: CASSYLTGDQPQHF
d_call: TRBD1; j_call: TRBJ2-1; clone_size: -; v_call: TRBV7-8; cdr3_nt: TGTGCCAGCAGCGTCCGGGACAGCTCCTACAATGAGCAGTTCTTC; cdr3_aa: CASSVRDSSYNEQFF
d_call: TRBD2; j_call: TRBJ2-3; clone_size: once; v_call: TRBV7-2; cdr3_nt: TGTGCCAGCAGCTGGGGACCTGTAGCGGGAGTCATCACAGATACGCAGTATTTT; cdr3_aa: CASSWGPVAGVITDTQYF
d_call: -; j_call: TRBJ2-5; clone_size: few; v_call: TRBV20-1; cdr3_nt: TGCAGTTGCTATTCGGGAGCCACCTCGGAGACCCAGTACTTC; cdr3_aa: CSCYSGATSETQYF
d_call: TRBD2; j_call: TRBJ2-7; clone_size: many; v_call: TRBV12-3/TRBV12-4; cdr3_nt: TGTGCCAGCAGTTTAGGGACTAGCGGCTACGAGCAGTACTTC; cdr3_aa: CASSLGTSGYEQYF
d_call: -; j_call: TRBJ2-5; clone_size: few; v_call: TRBV20-1; cdr3_nt: TGCAGTGCTAGAGCATCCGGGACTCGGGAGACCCAGTACTTC; cdr3_aa: CSARASGTRETQYF
d_call: -; j_call: TRBJ1-2; clone_size: -; v_call: TRBV4-1; cdr3_nt: TGCGCCAGCAGCCACGAACGGGCAGTTGGCTACACCTTC; cdr3_aa: CASSHERAVGYTF
d_call: TRBD1; j_call: TRBJ2-1; clone_size: few; v_call: TRBV27; cdr3_nt: TGTGCCAGCAGTCCTGGGGGGACAGGGGGCCACAATGAGCAGTTCTTC; cdr3_aa: CASSPGGTGGHNEQFF
d_call: -; j_call: TRBJ1-4; clone_size: few; v_call: TRBV4-3; cdr3_nt: TGCGCCAGCAGCCAAGGGGGCCTAAAGCTTAAGGAAAAACTGTTTTTT; cdr3_aa: CASSQGGLKLKEKLFF
d_call: TRBD2; j_call: TRBJ2-3; clone_size: -; v_call: TRBV7-2; cdr3_nt: TGTGCCAGCAGCTCTCGGGAGGGTGGCTCAGATACGCAGTATTTT; cdr3_aa: CASSSREGGSDTQYF
d_call: -; j_call: TRBJ2-1; clone_size: -; v_call: TRBV4-1; cdr3_nt: TGCGCCAGCAGCCAAGAGGCTCCAGGCGGGCTATTTATCGATGAGCAGTTCTTC; cdr3_aa: CASSQEAPGGLFIDEQFF
d_call: TRBD2; j_call: TRBJ2-1; clone_size: many; v_call: TRBV7-2; cdr3_nt: TGTGCCAGCAGCTTACGCCCTAGGACTAGTAACGAGCAGTTCTTC; cdr3_aa: CASSLRPRTSNEQFF
d_call: TRBD1; j_call: TRBJ1-2; clone_size: -; v_call: TRBV29-1; cdr3_nt: TGCAGCGTTGTTGACAGGGAAAAAGGCTACACCTTC; cdr3_aa: CSVVDREKGYTF
d_call: TRBD2; j_call: TRBJ2-7; clone_size: -; v_call: TRBV28; cdr3_nt: TGTGCCAGCAGTGTAAATAGCGGGGTCTACGAGCAGTACTTC; cdr3_aa: CASSVNSGVYEQYF
d_call: TRBD1; j_call: TRBJ2-7; clone_size: -; v_call: TRBV4-1; cdr3_nt: TGCGCCAGCAGCCAACCGGGACAGGGGGCCCACGAGCAGTACTTC; cdr3_aa: CASSQPGQGAHEQYF
d_call: TRBD2; j_call: TRBJ2-3; clone_size: -; v_call: TRBV11-2; cdr3_nt: TGTGCCAGCAGCTTAGGATTTAGCGGGATTAGCACAGATACGCAGTATTTT; cdr3_aa: CASSLGFSGISTDTQYF
d_call: -; j_call: TRBJ1-5; clone_size: -; v_call: TRBV12-3/TRBV12-4; cdr3_nt: TGTGCCAGCAGGCGGGGACCGAACGGCCAGCCCCAGCATTTT; cdr3_aa: CASRRGPNGQPQHF
d_call: -; j_call: TRBJ2-1; clone_size: -; v_call: TRBV5-1; cdr3_nt: TGCGCCAGCGGGGAGCGGAGGGCCTACTCCTACAATGAGCAGTTCTTC; cdr3_aa: CASGERRAYSYNEQFF
d_call: -; j_call: TRBJ2-2; clone_size: -; v_call: TRBV6-5; cdr3_nt: TGTGCCAGCAGTTACGCGATGGACACCGGGGAGCTGTTTTTT; cdr3_aa: CASSYAMDTGELFF
d_call: -; j_call: TRBJ1-5; clone_size: few; v_call: TRBV27; cdr3_nt: TGTGCCAGCAGGGGCGGGATGAATCAGCCCCAGCATTTT; cdr3_aa: CASRGGMNQPQHF
d_call: -; j_call: TRBJ2-7; clone_size: few; v_call: TRBV4-1; cdr3_nt: TGCGCCAGCAGCCAGGGGGGACGCTACGAGCAGTACTTC; cdr3_aa: CASSQGGRYEQYF
d_call: -; j_call: TRBJ2-7; clone_size: -; v_call: TRBV10-3; cdr3_nt: TGTGCCATCAGTGATGGGCAGGAATACTACGAGCAGTACTTC; cdr3_aa: CAISDGQEYYEQYF
d_call: TRBD1; j_call: TRBJ2-3; clone_size: few; v_call: TRBV11-2; cdr3_nt: TGTGCCAGCAGCCCCGGACAGGGGGCGGGAGATACGCAGTATTTT; cdr3_aa: CASSPGQGAGDTQYF
d_call: -; j_call: TRBJ2-7; clone_size: -; v_call: TRBV6-1; cdr3_nt: TGTGCCAGCAGTGTGAGGAGGGGGCCTTCCTCCTACGAGCAGTACTTC; cdr3_aa: CASSVRRGPSSYEQYF
d_call: -; j_call: TRBJ1-1; clone_size: few; v_call: TRBV7-2; cdr3_nt: TGTGCCAGCAGCTTAGCCCTCGGGCACAGGGACACTGAAGCTTTCTTT; cdr3_aa: CASSLALGHRDTEAFF